The T cell receptor beta chain described here comes from a study of cytomegalovirus exposure and HLA in healthy donors. Whole-study findings and limits: In vitro data verified a few CMV-associated chains as specific for CMV antigens. Cytomegalovirus-associated TCR beta chains were listed, numbering under 200.

With respect to this clone: Its antigen is undetermined.

The table came from immunoSEQ multiplex PCR; TCRdb's copy has only in-frame clones and leaves some out. This table has about 200,000 clones, more than 65% appearing once. This sequence originates from a woman in her thirties in good health and CMV-seropositive. The sample consisted of PBMCs.

CDR3 in amino acids: CASSLTARPLSEQYF. The CDR3, as DNA: TGTGCCAGCAGTTTAACGGCCAGGCCCTTATCGGAGCAGTACTTC. The chain couples TRBV28 to TRBJ2-7; D is ambiguous. The CDR3 loop spans 15 amino acids. The germline V and J ends were trimmed by 2 bases and 7 bases, with 18 bases remaining between them. Germline values: CDR1 MDHEN, CDR2 SYDVKM.